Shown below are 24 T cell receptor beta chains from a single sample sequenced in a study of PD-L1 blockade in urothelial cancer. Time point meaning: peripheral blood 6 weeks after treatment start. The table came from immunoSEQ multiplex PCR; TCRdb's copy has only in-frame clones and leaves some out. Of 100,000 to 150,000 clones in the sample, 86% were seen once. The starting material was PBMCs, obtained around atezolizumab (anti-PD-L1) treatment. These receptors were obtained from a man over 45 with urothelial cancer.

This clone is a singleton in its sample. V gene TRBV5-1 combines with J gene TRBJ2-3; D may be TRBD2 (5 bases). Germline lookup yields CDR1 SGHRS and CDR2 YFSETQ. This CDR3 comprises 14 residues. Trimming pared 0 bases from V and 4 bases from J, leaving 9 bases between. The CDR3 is CASSLASGPDTQYF. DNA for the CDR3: TGCGCCAGCAGCTTGGCCAGCGGTCCAGATACGCAGTATTTT.

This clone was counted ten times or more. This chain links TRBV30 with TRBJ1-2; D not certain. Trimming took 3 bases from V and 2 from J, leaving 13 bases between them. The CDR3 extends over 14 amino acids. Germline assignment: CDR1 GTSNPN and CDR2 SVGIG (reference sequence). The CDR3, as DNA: TGTGCCTGGAGGAGGATGGCGGAAAACTATGGCTACACCTTC. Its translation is CAWRRMAENYGYTF.

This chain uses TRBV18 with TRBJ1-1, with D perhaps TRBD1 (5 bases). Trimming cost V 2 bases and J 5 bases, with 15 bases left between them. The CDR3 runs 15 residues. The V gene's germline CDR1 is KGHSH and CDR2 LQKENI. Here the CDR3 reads CASSPAAGHMTEAFF. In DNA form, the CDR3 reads TGTGCCAGCTCACCAGCGGCAGGGCATATGACTGAAGCTTTCTTT.

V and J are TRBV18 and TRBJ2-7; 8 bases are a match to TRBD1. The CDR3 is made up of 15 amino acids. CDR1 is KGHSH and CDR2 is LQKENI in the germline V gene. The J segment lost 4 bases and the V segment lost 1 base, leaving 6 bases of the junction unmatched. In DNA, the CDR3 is TGTGCCAGCTCACCACGAGGGACAGGAAGATACGAGCAGTACTTC. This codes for CASSPRGTGRYEQYF. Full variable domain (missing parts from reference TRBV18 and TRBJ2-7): NAGVMQNPRHLVRRRGQEARLRCSPMKGHSHVYWYRQLPEEGLKFMVYLQKENIIDESGMPKERFSAEFPKEGPSILRIQQVVRGDSAAYFCASSPRGTGRYEQYFGPGTRLTVT.

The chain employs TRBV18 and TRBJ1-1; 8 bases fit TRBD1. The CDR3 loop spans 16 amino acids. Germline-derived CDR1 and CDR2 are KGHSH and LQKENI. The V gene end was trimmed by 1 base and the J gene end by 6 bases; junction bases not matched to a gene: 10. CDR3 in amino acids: CASSPQLGQGGSEAFF. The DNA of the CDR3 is TGTGCCAGCTCACCACAATTAGGACAGGGTGGTTCTGAAGCTTTCTTT.

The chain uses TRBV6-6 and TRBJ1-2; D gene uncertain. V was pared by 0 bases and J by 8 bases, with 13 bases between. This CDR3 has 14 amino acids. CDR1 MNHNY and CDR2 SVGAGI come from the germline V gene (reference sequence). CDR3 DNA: TGTGCCAGCAGTTACTCGGAGAAGGTTCAGGGCTACACCTTC. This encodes CASSYSEKVQGYTF.

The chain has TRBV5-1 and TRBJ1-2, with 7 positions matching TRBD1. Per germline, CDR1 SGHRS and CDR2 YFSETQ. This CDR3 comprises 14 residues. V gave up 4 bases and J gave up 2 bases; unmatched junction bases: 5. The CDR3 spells CASSPGTENYGYTF. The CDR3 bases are TGCGCCAGCAGCCCCGGGACAGAAAACTATGGCTACACCTTC.

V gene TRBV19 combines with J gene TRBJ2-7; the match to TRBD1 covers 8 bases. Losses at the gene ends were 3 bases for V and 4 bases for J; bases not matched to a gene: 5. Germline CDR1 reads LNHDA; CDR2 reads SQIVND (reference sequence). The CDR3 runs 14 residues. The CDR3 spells CASSIQDRGYEQYF. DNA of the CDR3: TGTGCCAGTAGTATCCAAGACAGGGGATACGAGCAGTACTTC. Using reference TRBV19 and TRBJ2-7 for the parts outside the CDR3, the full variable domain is DGGITQSPKYLFRKEGQNVTLSCEQNLNHDAMYWYRQDPGQGLRLIYYSQIVNDFQKGDIAEGYSVSREKKESFPLTVTSAQKNPTAFYLCASSIQDRGYEQYFGPGTRLTVT.

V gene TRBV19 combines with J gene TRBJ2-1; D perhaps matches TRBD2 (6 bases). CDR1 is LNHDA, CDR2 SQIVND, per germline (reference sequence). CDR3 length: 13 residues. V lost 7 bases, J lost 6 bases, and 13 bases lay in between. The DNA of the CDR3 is TGTGCCAGTACCGTCGGGGGAGTCAATGAGCAGTTCTTC. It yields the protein CASTVGGVNEQFF.

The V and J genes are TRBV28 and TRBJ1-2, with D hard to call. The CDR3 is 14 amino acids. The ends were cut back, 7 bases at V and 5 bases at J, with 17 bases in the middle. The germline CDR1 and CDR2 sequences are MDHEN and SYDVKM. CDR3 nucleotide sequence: TGTGCCAGCACCCTCCCAATCAAGACTTATGGCTACACCTTC. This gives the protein CASTLPIKTYGYTF.

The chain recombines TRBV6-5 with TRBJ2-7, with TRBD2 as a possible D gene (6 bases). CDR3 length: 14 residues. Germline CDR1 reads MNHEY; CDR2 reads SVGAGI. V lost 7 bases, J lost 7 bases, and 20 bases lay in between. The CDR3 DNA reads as TGTGCCAGCACCAAACTGGCGGGATTGACTGAGCAGTACTTC. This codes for CASTKLAGLTEQYF.

As DNA, the CDR3 is TGTGCCAGCAGTGAAAATAGCGGACTAGCGGAGGGGACCCAGTACTTC. It yields the protein CASSENSGLAEGTQYF. The chain employs TRBV6-1 and TRBJ2-5; 10 nucleotides match TRBD2. V trimming: 2 bases; J trimming: 7 bases; junction bases outside the gene matches: 10. Germline lookup yields CDR1 MNHNS and CDR2 SASEGT. The CDR3 contains 16 residues.

CDR3 protein: CAWQQGTGNGYTF. In nucleotides, the CDR3 is TGTGCCTGGCAACAAGGGACAGGGAATGGCTACACCTTC. The J gene is TRBJ1-2, the V gene TRBV30; 9 bases fit TRBD1. Per the germline V gene, CDR1 is GTSNPN and CDR2 is SVGIG (reference sequence). Losses at the gene ends were 5 bases for V and 6 bases for J; bases not matched to a gene: 7. The CDR3 is 13 amino acids.

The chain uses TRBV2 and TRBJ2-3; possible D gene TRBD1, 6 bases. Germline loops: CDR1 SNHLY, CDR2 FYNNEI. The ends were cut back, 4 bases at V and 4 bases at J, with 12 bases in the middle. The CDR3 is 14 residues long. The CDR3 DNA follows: TGTGCCAGCAGTGTCGACAGGCAAGCAGATACGCAGTATTTT. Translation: CASSVDRQADTQYF.

CDR3 residues: CAWSVSGIETQYF. Here the CDR3 DNA reads TGTGCCTGGAGTGTTAGCGGGATCGAGACCCAGTACTTC. J is TRBJ2-5 and V is TRBV30; TRBD2 aligns across 8 bases. The CDR3 runs 13 residues. Per the germline V gene, CDR1 is GTSNPN and CDR2 is SVGIG (reference sequence). Unmatched junction bases numbered 2, after V lost 0 bases and J lost 5 bases.

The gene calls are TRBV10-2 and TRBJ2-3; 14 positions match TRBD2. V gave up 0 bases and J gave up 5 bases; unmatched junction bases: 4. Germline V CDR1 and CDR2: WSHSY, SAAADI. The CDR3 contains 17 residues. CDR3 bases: TGCGCCAGCAGTGAGTCGGGACTAGCGGGAGTAATAGATACGCAGTATTTT. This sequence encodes CASSESGLAGVIDTQYF.

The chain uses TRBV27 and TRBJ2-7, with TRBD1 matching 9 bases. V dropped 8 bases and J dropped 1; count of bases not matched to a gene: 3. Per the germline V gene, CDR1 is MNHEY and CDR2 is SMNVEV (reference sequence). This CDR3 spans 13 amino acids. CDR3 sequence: CASWTGVSYEQYF. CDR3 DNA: TGTGCCAGCTGGACAGGGGTTTCCTACGAGCAGTACTTC.

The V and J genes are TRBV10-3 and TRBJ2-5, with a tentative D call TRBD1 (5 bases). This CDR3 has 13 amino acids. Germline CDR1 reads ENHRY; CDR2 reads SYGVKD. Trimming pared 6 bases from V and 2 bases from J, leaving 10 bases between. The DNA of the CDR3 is TGTGCCATCAGCGCGGACACACAAGAGACCCAGTACTTC. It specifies CAISADTQETQYF.

The CDR3 coding sequence is TGTGCCACCAGCAGCTCAGGACAGAGCTCCTACGAGCAGTACTTC. Residues: CATSSSGQSSYEQYF. The chain is built from TRBV15 and TRBJ2-5; tentatively, D is TRBD1 (6 bases). Matching the DNA end better, TRBJ2-7 makes the J call doubtful. Germline-derived CDR1 and CDR2 are LNHNV and YYDKDF (reference sequence). CDR3 length equals 15 residues.

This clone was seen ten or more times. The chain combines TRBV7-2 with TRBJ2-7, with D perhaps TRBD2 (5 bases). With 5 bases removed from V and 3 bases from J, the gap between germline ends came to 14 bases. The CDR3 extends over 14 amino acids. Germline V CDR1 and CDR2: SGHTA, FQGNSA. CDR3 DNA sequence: TGTGCCAGCAGCCCTCCCGGACTGAACTACGAGCAGTACTTC. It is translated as CASSPPGLNYEQYF.

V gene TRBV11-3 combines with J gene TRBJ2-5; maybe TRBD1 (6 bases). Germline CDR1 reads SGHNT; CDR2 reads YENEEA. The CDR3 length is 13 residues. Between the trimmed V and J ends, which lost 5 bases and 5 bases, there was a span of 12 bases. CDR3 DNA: TGTGCCAGCAGCACCAACAGGGTGGAGACCCAGTACTTC. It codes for CASSTNRVETQYF.

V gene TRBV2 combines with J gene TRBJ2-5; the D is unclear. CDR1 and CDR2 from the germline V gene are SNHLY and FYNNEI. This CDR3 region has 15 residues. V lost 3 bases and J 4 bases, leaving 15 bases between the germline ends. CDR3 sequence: CASSEMVGSSETQYF. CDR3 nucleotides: TGTGCCAGCAGTGAGATGGTGGGTAGCTCAGAGACCCAGTACTTC.

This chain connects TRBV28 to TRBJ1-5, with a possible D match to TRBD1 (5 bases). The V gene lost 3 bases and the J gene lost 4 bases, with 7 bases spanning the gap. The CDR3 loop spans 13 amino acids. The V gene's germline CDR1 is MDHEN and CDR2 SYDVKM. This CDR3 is CASSFGGNQPQHF. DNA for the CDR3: TGTGCCAGCAGTTTCGGGGGAAATCAGCCCCAGCATTTT.

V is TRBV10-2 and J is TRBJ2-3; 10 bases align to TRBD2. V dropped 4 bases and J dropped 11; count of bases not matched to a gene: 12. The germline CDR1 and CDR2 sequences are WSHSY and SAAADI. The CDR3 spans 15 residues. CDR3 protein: CASSVKREGPHVQYF. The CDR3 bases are TGCGCCAGCAGTGTAAAGCGGGAGGGCCCCCATGTGCAGTATTTT.